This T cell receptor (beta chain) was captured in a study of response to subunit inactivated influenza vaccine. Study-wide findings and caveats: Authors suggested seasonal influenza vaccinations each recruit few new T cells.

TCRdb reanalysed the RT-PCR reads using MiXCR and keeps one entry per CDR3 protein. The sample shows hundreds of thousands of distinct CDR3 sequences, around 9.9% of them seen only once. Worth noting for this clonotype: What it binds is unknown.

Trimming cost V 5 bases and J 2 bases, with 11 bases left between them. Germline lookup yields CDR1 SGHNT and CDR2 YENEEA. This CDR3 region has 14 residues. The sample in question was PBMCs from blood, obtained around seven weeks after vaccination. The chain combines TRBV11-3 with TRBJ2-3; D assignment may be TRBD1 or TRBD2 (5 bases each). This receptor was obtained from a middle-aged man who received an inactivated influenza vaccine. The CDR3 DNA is TGTGCCAGCAGCGCCGGGACCCTCACAGATACGCAGTATTTT. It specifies CASSAGTLTDTQYF.